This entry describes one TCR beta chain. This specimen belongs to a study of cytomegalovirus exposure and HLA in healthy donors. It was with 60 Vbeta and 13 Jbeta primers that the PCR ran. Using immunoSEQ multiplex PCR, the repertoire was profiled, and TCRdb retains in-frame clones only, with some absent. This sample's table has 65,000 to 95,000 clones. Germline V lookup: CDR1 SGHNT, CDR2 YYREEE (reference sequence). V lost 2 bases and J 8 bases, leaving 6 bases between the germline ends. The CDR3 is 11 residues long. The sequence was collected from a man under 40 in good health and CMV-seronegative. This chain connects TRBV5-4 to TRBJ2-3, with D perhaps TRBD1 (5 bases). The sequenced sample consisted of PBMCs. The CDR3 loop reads CASSFRGTQYF. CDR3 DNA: TGTGCCAGCAGCTTTAGGGGTACGCAGTATTTT. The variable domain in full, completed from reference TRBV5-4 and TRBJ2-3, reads ETGVTQSPTHLIKTRGQQVTLRCSSQSGHNTVSWYQQALGQGPQFIFQYYREEENGRGNFPPRFSGLQFPNYSSELNVNALELDDSALYLCASSFRGTQYFGPGTRLTVL.